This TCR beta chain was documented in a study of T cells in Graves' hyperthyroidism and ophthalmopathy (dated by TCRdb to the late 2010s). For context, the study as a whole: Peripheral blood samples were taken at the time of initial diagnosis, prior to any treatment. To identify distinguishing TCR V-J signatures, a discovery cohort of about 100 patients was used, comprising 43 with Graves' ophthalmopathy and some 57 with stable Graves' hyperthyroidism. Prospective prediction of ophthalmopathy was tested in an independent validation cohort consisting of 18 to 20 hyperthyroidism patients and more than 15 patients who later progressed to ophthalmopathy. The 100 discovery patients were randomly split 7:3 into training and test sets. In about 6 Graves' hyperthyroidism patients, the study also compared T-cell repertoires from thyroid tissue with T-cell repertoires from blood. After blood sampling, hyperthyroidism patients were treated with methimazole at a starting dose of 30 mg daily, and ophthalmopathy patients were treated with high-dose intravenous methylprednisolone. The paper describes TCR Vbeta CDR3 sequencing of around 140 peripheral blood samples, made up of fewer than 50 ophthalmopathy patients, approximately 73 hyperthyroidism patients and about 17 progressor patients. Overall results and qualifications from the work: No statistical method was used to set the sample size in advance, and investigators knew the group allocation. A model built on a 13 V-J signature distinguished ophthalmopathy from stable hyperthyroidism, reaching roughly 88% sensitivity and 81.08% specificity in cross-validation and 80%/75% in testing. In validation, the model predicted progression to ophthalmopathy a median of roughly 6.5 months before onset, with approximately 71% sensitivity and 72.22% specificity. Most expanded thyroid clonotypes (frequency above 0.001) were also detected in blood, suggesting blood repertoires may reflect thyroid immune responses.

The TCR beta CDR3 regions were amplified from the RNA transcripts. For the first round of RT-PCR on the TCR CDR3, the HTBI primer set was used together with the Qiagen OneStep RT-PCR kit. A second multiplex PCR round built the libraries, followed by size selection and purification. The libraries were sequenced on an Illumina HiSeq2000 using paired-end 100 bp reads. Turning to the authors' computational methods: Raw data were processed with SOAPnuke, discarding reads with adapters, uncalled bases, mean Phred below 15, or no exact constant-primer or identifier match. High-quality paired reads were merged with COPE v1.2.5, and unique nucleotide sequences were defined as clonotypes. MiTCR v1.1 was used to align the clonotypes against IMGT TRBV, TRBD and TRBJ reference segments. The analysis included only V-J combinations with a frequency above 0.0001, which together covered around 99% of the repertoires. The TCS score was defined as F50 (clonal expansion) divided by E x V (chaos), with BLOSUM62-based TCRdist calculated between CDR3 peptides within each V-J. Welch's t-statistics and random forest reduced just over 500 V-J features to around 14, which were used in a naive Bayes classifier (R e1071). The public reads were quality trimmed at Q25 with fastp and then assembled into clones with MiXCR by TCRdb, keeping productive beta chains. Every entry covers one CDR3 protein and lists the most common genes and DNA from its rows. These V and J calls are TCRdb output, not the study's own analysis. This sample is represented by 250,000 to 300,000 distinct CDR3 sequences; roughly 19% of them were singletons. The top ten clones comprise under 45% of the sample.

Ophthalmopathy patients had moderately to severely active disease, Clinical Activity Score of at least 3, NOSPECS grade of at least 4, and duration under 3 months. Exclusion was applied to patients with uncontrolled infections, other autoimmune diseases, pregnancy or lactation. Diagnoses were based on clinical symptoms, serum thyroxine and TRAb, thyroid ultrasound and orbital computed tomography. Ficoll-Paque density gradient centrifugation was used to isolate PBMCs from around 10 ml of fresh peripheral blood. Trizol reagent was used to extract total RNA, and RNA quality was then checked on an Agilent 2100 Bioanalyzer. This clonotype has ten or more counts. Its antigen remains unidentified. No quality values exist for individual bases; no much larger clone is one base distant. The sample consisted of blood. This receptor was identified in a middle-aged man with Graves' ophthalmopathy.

In nucleotide form, the sequence is TGTGCCAGCAGCTCTAGCGGGAGCTGGGAGACCCAGTACTTC. Translated, it reads CASSSSGSWETQYF. The V gene is TRBV7-6 and the J gene is TRBJ2-5, with TRBD2 identical over 10 junction bases. The CDR3 measures 14 amino acids from cysteine to phenylalanine. Left in the record is the CDR3 DNA by itself, 42 bases read in frame from the first base. V trim: 4 bases; J trim: 5 bases; unmatched bases: 4. CDR1 and CDR2, per the germline V gene, are SGHVS and FNYEAQ. Outside the CDR3, residues come from the reference TRBV7-6 and TRBJ2-5 proteins, so the full variable domain is: GAGVSQSPRYKVTKRGQDVALRCDPISGHVSLYWYRQALGQGPEFLTYFNYEAQQDKSGLPNDRFSAERPEGSISTLTIQRTEQRDSAMYRCASSSSGSWETQYFGPGTRLLVL.